This T cell receptor beta chain was sequenced for a study of T cell responses to AZD1222 COVID-19 vaccine. As regards this clone: Antigen: not known.

General study findings and limits: It should be noted that donors were predominantly white British and more often female, and clonal diversity was possibly underestimated. Spike-wide coverage was observed for vaccine-associated CD4 TCRs, with dominant responses at 160-218 and 743-854.

Clones were sequenced by immunoSEQ multiplex PCR, and TCRdb holds only the in-frame ones, with some missing. The table lists 100,000 to 150,000 clones, roughly 91% of them singletons. This clonotype was sampled from an adult in good health. Source: peripheral blood, taken on day 0 of AZD1222 vaccination.

CDR3: CATSRDKAGSGNTIYF. The CDR3 nucleotides are TGTGCCACCAGCAGAGATAAAGCGGGCTCTGGAAACACCATATATTTT. The chain is built from TRBV15 and TRBJ1-3; D gene unclear. Between the trimmed V and J ends, which lost 0 bases and 0 bases, there was a span of 9 bases. The germline V gene has CDR1 LNHNV and CDR2 YYDKDF (reference sequence). CDR3 length: 16 amino acids.